The rows below give T cell receptor beta chains drawn from one sample of a study of blood T cell repertoires in COVID-19. Generated by immunoSEQ multiplex PCR, the TCRdb table keeps only in-frame clones and is missing some. The table lists fewer than 350,000 clones, approximately 86% of them singletons. The sequencing sample was made of peripheral blood. Receptor source: a woman in her sixties or seventies with COVID-19, enrolled during active disease. CDR3s include the opening cysteine and the closing phenylalanine or tryptophan. Fields, in order: J gene, D gene, V gene, clone size, CDR3 protein, CDR3 DNA. A D gene is named only where the DNA matches it firmly. A row's size may be missing; if present it is once, few, many or a size class.

J gene: TRBJ1-1
D gene: .
V gene: TRBV19
clone size: .
CDR3 protein: CASSIAYTGLMNTEAFF
CDR3 DNA: TGTGCCAGTAGTATAGCCTACACAGGGCTCATGAACACTGAAGCTTTCTTT

J gene: TRBJ1-6
D gene: .
V gene: TRBV6-5
clone size: .
CDR3 protein: CASSPLDRRSSPLHF
CDR3 DNA: TGTGCCAGCAGTCCTCTAGACAGGAGGAGTTCACCCCTCCACTTT

J gene: TRBJ2-5
D gene: TRBD1
V gene: TRBV11-3
clone size: .
CDR3 protein: CASSLEVRTGRGQTQYF
CDR3 DNA: TGTGCCAGCAGCTTAGAGGTTCGGACAGGAAGAGGACAGACCCAGTACTTC

J gene: TRBJ2-1
D gene: TRBD2
V gene: TRBV5-1
clone size: .
CDR3 protein: CASSLGTSGYNEQFF
CDR3 DNA: TGCGCCAGCAGCTTGGGGACTAGCGGTTACAATGAGCAGTTCTTC

J gene: TRBJ1-2
D gene: .
V gene: TRBV3-1/TRBV3-2
clone size: many
CDR3 protein: CASSLADGAVYGYTF
CDR3 DNA: TGTGCCAGCAGCCTCGCGGATGGAGCAGTCTATGGCTACACCTTC

J gene: TRBJ1-2
D gene: TRBD1
V gene: TRBV4-3
clone size: .
CDR3 protein: CASSQGTAQGGYGYTF
CDR3 DNA: TGCGCCAGCAGCCAAGGAACGGCTCAGGGGGGCTATGGCTACACCTTC

J gene: TRBJ1-5
D gene: .
V gene: TRBV7-6
clone size: once
CDR3 protein: CASSRETGPHQPQHF
CDR3 DNA: TGTGCCAGCAGCCGAGAGACAGGACCGCATCAGCCCCAGCATTTT

J gene: TRBJ2-3
D gene: .
V gene: TRBV7-9
clone size: few
CDR3 protein: CASSLDGNTQYF
CDR3 DNA: TGTGCCAGCAGCTTAGACGGGAATACGCAGTATTTT

J gene: TRBJ2-7
D gene: TRBD1
V gene: TRBV6-5
clone size: .
CDR3 protein: CASSYRGPSSYEQYF
CDR3 DNA: TGTGCCAGCAGTTACAGGGGGCCTAGTTCCTACGAGCAGTACTTC

J gene: TRBJ2-5
D gene: TRBD2
V gene: TRBV9
clone size: .
CDR3 protein: CASSDGTSGGAIEETQYF
CDR3 DNA: TGTGCCAGCAGTGACGGGACTAGCGGGGGGGCCATCGAAGAGACCCAGTACTTC

J gene: TRBJ2-5
D gene: .
V gene: TRBV5-6
clone size: .
CDR3 protein: CASSSMEWVGETQYF
CDR3 DNA: TGTGCCAGCAGTTCAATGGAGTGGGTTGGTGAGACCCAGTACTTC

J gene: TRBJ2-1
D gene: .
V gene: TRBV28
clone size: .
CDR3 protein: CAILSTGSHNEQFF
CDR3 DNA: TGTGCCATCCTATCCACAGGGTCCCACAATGAGCAGTTCTTC

J gene: TRBJ2-3
D gene: .
V gene: TRBV6-1
clone size: .
CDR3 protein: CASSEAASGGWDSTDTQYF
CDR3 DNA: TGTGCCAGCAGTGAAGCGGCCAGTGGGGGGTGGGACTCCACAGATACGCAGTATTTT

J gene: TRBJ1-2
D gene: .
V gene: TRBV11-2
clone size: .
CDR3 protein: CASSLGLTFNYGYTF
CDR3 DNA: TGTGCCAGCAGCTTAGGACTGACCTTTAACTATGGCTACACCTTC

J gene: TRBJ1-1
D gene: .
V gene: TRBV11-2
clone size: .
CDR3 protein: CASSLFAGDTEAFF
CDR3 DNA: TGTGCCAGCAGCTTATTCGCGGGGGACACTGAAGCTTTCTTT

J gene: TRBJ2-7
D gene: TRBD1
V gene: TRBV28
clone size: .
CDR3 protein: CASSPSGTGVYEQYF
CDR3 DNA: TGTGCCAGCAGTCCGTCCGGGACAGGGGTGTACGAGCAGTACTTC

J gene: TRBJ2-3
D gene: TRBD2
V gene: TRBV13
clone size: .
CDR3 protein: CASSVTSGGPDTQYF
CDR3 DNA: TGTGCCAGCAGCGTGACTAGCGGGGGCCCAGATACGCAGTATTTT

J gene: TRBJ2-1
D gene: TRBD2
V gene: TRBV5-6
clone size: .
CDR3 protein: CASSRTSGGATYNEQFF
CDR3 DNA: TGTGCCAGCAGCCGGACTAGCGGGGGGGCTACCTACAATGAGCAGTTCTTC

J gene: TRBJ2-1
D gene: .
V gene: TRBV4-1
clone size: .
CDR3 protein: CASSRVGDEQFF
CDR3 DNA: TGCGCCAGCAGCCGGGTCGGGGATGAGCAGTTCTTC

J gene: TRBJ2-3
D gene: TRBD1
V gene: TRBV7-2
clone size: .
CDR3 protein: CASSFRDRVGDTQYF
CDR3 DNA: TGTGCCAGCAGTTTTAGGGACAGGGTGGGAGATACGCAGTATTTT

J gene: TRBJ1-2
D gene: TRBD1
V gene: TRBV3-1/TRBV3-2
clone size: many
CDR3 protein: CASSQDWQGAHGYTF
CDR3 DNA: TGTGCCAGCAGCCAGGATTGGCAGGGGGCACATGGCTACACCTTC

J gene: TRBJ1-4
D gene: .
V gene: TRBV4-1
clone size: .
CDR3 protein: CASSQARPGTNEKLFF
CDR3 DNA: TGCGCCAGCAGCCAAGCCCGGCCAGGGACTAATGAAAAACTGTTTTTT

J gene: TRBJ1-5
D gene: TRBD1
V gene: TRBV4-3
clone size: .
CDR3 protein: CASSQGLTGNSNQPQHF
CDR3 DNA: TGCGCCAGCAGCCAAGGTCTGACAGGGAATAGCAATCAGCCCCAGCATTTT

J gene: TRBJ1-2
D gene: .
V gene: TRBV4-3
clone size: once
CDR3 protein: CASSQDLETHYGYTF
CDR3 DNA: TGCGCCAGCAGCCAAGATCTAGAGACCCACTATGGCTACACCTTC

J gene: TRBJ2-1
D gene: .
V gene: TRBV24-1
clone size: .
CDR3 protein: CATRVARPTKFF
CDR3 DNA: TGTGCCACCAGGGTAGCGCGCCCGACTAAGTTCTTC

J gene: TRBJ1-6
D gene: .
V gene: TRBV6-5
clone size: .
CDR3 protein: CASSSVKYNSPLHF
CDR3 DNA: TGTGCCAGCAGTTCCGTTAAATATAATTCACCCCTCCACTTT

J gene: TRBJ2-1
D gene: TRBD1
V gene: TRBV19
clone size: .
CDR3 protein: CASSPGQGDNEQFF
CDR3 DNA: TGTGCCAGTAGTCCGGGACAGGGAGACAATGAGCAGTTCTTC

J gene: TRBJ1-2
D gene: TRBD1
V gene: TRBV28
clone size: .
CDR3 protein: CASSPGTGSTYGYTF
CDR3 DNA: TGTGCCAGCAGCCCCGGGACAGGGTCCACCTATGGCTACACCTTC

J gene: TRBJ2-7
D gene: TRBD1
V gene: TRBV6-5
clone size: .
CDR3 protein: CASSLTGGNYEQYF
CDR3 DNA: TGTGCCAGCAGTTTAACAGGGGGCAACTACGAGCAGTACTTC

J gene: TRBJ1-4
D gene: .
V gene: TRBV7-6
clone size: once
CDR3 protein: CASSLQVNEKLFF
CDR3 DNA: TGTGCCAGCAGCTTACAGGTTAATGAAAAACTGTTTTTT

J gene: TRBJ1-2
D gene: TRBD1
V gene: TRBV7-3
clone size: .
CDR3 protein: CASSPGTGGRGYTF
CDR3 DNA: TGTGCCAGCAGCCCGGGGACAGGGGGAAGAGGCTACACCTTC

J gene: TRBJ2-1
D gene: TRBD2
V gene: TRBV9
clone size: .
CDR3 protein: CASSGGLAGPYNEQFF
CDR3 DNA: TGTGCCAGCAGCGGGGGACTAGCGGGGCCATACAATGAGCAGTTCTTC

J gene: TRBJ1-1
D gene: .
V gene: TRBV7-3
clone size: .
CDR3 protein: CASSLEGVGTEAFF
CDR3 DNA: TGTGCCAGCAGTTTGGAAGGGGTGGGGACTGAAGCTTTCTTT

J gene: TRBJ1-5
D gene: .
V gene: TRBV7-2
clone size: .
CDR3 protein: CASSTGPGQPQHF
CDR3 DNA: TGTGCCAGCAGCACAGGGCCAGGGCAGCCCCAGCATTTT

J gene: TRBJ1-5
D gene: TRBD1
V gene: TRBV19
clone size: .
CDR3 protein: CASSPDRGISQPQHF
CDR3 DNA: TGTGCCAGTAGCCCCGACAGGGGGATAAGTCAGCCCCAGCATTTT

J gene: TRBJ1-2
D gene: .
V gene: TRBV28
clone size: .
CDR3 protein: CASSFYLESKYGYTF
CDR3 DNA: TGTGCCAGCAGTTTTTACCTAGAGTCTAAGTATGGCTACACCTTC

J gene: TRBJ2-2
D gene: .
V gene: TRBV19
clone size: once
CDR3 protein: CASSPTGTGELFF
CDR3 DNA: TGTGCCAGTAGTCCTACAGGGACCGGGGAGCTGTTTTTT

J gene: TRBJ2-7
D gene: .
V gene: TRBV7-9
clone size: .
CDR3 protein: CASSSSPYEQYF
CDR3 DNA: TGTGCCAGCAGCTCGAGTCCCTACGAGCAGTACTTC

J gene: TRBJ2-7
D gene: TRBD1
V gene: TRBV12-5
clone size: few
CDR3 protein: CASGSTGIKAYEQYF
CDR3 DNA: TGTGCTAGTGGTTCGACAGGGATTAAAGCCTACGAGCAGTACTTC

J gene: TRBJ2-5
D gene: TRBD1
V gene: TRBV18
clone size: .
CDR3 protein: CASSPPNRDRGQETQYF
CDR3 DNA: TGTGCCAGCTCACCACCGAACCGGGACAGGGGCCAAGAGACCCAGTACTTC

J gene: TRBJ1-6
D gene: .
V gene: TRBV28
clone size: .
CDR3 protein: CASTGREYYSPLHF
CDR3 DNA: TGTGCCAGCACGGGGCGGGAGTACTATTCACCCCTCCACTTT

J gene: TRBJ2-7
D gene: .
V gene: TRBV6-5
clone size: .
CDR3 protein: CASNPLGGQRAEYF
CDR3 DNA: TGTGCCAGCAACCCCCTTGGAGGACAGCGCGCGGAGTACTTC

J gene: TRBJ2-7
D gene: .
V gene: TRBV7-9
clone size: .
CDR3 protein: CASSSPRDSYEQYF
CDR3 DNA: TGTGCCAGCAGCTCACCCAGGGATTCCTACGAGCAGTACTTC

J gene: TRBJ2-5
D gene: .
V gene: TRBV5-1
clone size: .
CDR3 protein: CASSLLGSSIAETQYF
CDR3 DNA: TGCGCCAGCAGCTTGTTGGGCTCGAGCATTGCGGAGACCCAGTACTTC

J gene: TRBJ1-3
D gene: .
V gene: TRBV27
clone size: .
CDR3 protein: CASSSLGAGNTIYF
CDR3 DNA: TGTGCCAGCAGTTCCCTAGGAGCTGGAAACACCATATATTTT